This T cell receptor beta chain was sequenced during a study of OX40 agonist ivuxolimab in advanced cancers. Study-level points and caveats: Researchers report that CD8+ T cells had, on average, more expanded clones than CD4+.

Per the germline V gene, CDR1 is MNHEY and CDR2 is SVGAGI. CDR3 length: 13 residues. Losses at the gene ends were 4 bases for V and 2 bases for J; bases not matched to a gene: 1. Concerning this clone itself: Its antigen is undetermined.

TCRdb's copy holds only in-frame clones and misses some; the assay was immunoSEQ multiplex PCR. The sample contains 9,500 to 15,000 clones, about 85% of which appear only once. With baseline, cycle 4 day 1, and cycle 7 day 1 as timepoints, blood was sampled. The specimen comprised CD4+ or CD8+ T cells sorted from blood, sampled in a trial of the OX40 agonist ivuxolimab. The sequence was obtained from an adult with an advanced solid tumor such as melanoma, head and neck, liver or kidney cancer. The V gene is TRBV6-5, the J gene TRBJ2-7; 8 nucleotides line up with TRBD2. The CDR3 nucleotides are TGTGCCAGCAGTTCGGGGGGGCCCTACGAGCAGTACTTC. Translating gives CASSSGGPYEQYF.